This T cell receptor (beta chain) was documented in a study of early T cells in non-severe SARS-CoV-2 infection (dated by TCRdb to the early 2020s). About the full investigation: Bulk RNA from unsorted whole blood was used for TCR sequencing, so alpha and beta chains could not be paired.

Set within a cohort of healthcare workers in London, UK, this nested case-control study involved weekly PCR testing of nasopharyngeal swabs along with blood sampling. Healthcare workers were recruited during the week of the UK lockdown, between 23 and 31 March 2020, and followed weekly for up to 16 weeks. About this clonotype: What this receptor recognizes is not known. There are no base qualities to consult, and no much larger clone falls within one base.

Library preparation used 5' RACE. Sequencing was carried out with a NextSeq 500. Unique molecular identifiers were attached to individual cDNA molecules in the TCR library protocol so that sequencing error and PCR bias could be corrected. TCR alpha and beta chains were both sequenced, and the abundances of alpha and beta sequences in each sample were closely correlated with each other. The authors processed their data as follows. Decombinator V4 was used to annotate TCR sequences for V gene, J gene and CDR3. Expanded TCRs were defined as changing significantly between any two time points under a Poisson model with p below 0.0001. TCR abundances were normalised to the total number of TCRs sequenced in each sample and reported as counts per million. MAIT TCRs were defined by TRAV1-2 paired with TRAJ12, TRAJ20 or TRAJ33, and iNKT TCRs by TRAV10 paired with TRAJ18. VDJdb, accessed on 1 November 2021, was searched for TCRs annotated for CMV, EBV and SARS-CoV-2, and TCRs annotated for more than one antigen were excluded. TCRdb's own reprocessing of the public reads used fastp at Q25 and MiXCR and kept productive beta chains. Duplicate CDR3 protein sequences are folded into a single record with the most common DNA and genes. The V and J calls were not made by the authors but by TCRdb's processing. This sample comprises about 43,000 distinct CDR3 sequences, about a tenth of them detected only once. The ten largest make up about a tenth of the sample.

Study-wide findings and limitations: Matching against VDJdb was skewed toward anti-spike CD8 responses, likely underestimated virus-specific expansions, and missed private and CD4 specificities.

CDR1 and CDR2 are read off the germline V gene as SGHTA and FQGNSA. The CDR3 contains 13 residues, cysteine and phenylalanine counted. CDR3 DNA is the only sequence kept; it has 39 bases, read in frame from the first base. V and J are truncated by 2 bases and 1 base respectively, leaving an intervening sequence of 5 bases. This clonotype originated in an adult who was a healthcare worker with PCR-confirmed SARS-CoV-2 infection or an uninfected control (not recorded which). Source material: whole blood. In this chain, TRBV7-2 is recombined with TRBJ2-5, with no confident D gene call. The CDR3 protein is CASSLWTQETQYF. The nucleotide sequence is TGTGCCAGCAGCTTATGGACCCAAGAGACCCAGTACTTC. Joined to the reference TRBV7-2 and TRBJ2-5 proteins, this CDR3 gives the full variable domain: GAGVSQSPSNKVTEKGKDVELRCDPISGHTALYWYRQSLGQGLEFLIYFQGNSAPDKSGLPSDRFSAERTGGSVSTLTIQRTQQEDSAVYLCASSLWTQETQYFGPGTRLLVL.